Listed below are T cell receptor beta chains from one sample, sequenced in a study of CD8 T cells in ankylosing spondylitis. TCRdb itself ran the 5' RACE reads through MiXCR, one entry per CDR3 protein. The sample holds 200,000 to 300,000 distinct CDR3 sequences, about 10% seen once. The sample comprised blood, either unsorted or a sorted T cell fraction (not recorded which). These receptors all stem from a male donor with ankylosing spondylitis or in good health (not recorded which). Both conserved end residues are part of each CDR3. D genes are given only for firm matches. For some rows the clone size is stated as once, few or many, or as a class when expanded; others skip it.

CASSSDAAGDEGSGNTIYF	TGTGCCAGCAGCTCGGACGCCGCAGGGGACGAAGGGTCTGGAAACACCATATATTTT	TRBV11-1	TRBJ1-3	-	few
CASSLAQGQNTEAFF	TGTGCCAGCTCACTCGCTCAGGGGCAGAACACTGAAGCTTTCTTT	TRBV18	TRBJ1-1	-	many
CSVNRVQDEQFF	TGCAGCGTCAATCGAGTCCAGGATGAGCAGTTCTTC	TRBV29-1	TRBJ2-1	-	many
CSAIRGGPTDTQYF	TGCAGTGCTATCAGGGGGGGACCCACAGATACGCAGTATTTT	TRBV20-1	TRBJ2-3	-	many
CASSPGQGQSHEQFF	TGTGCCAGTAGTCCCGGCCAGGGACAAAGTCATGAGCAGTTCTTC	TRBV19	TRBJ2-1	-	-
CAISEDTGNYGYTF	TGTGCCATCAGTGAGGATACAGGGAACTATGGCTACACCTTC	TRBV10-3	TRBJ1-2	-	many
CATSSKGTLRQETQYF	TGTGCCACCAGCTCAAAAGGGACACTCAGGCAAGAGACCCAGTACTTC	TRBV15	TRBJ2-5	-	many
CASSQDEGQGAYGYTF	TGCGCCAGCAGCCAAGACGAGGGACAGGGGGCATATGGCTACACCTTC	TRBV4-1	TRBJ1-2	TRBD1	few
CAWTIGAWAEAFF	TGTGCCTGGACCATCGGGGCTTGGGCTGAAGCTTTCTTT	TRBV30	TRBJ1-1	-	-
CASSPGQAPYRGYTF	TGCGCCAGCAGCCCGGGGCAGGCGCCCTATAGAGGCTACACCTTC	TRBV5-1	TRBJ1-2	-	few
CASSGPGWQGDEQYF	TGTGCCAGCAGTGGCCCCGGTTGGCAGGGAGACGAGCAGTACTTC	TRBV25-1	TRBJ2-7	-	many
CAWGPTGQSQQYF	TGTGCCTGGGGCCCGACAGGGCAGTCCCAGCAGTACTTC	TRBV30	TRBJ2-7	TRBD1	many
CASSSQEGNTEAFF	TGTGCCAGTAGTTCCCAGGAGGGGAACACTGAAGCTTTCTTT	TRBV19	TRBJ1-1	-	many
CASRSGEYNEQFF	TGCGCCAGCCGGTCGGGGGAGTACAATGAGCAGTTCTTC	TRBV4-1	TRBJ2-1	-	-
CASSHRGNEQYF	TGTGCCAGCAGTCACAGGGGAAACGAGCAGTACTTC	TRBV12-3/TRBV12-4	TRBJ2-7	TRBD1	many
CASRPRGGINKNIQYF	TGTGCCAGCAGACCCCGGGGGGGGATCAACAAAAACATTCAGTACTTC	TRBV6-1	TRBJ2-4	TRBD2	-
CAWMAGQGWSDTQYF	TGTGCCTGGATGGCGGGACAGGGGTGGTCAGATACGCAGTATTTT	TRBV30	TRBJ2-3	TRBD1	-
CASSDSDAAYNEQFF	TGTGCCAGCAGCGACTCGGACGCTGCCTACAATGAGCAGTTCTTC	TRBV27	TRBJ2-1	-	many
CASSQDDRIQETQYF	TGTGCCAGCAGCCAAGACGACAGAATTCAAGAGACCCAGTACTTC	TRBV3-1	TRBJ2-5	-	many
CASSVEQGARHTEAFF	TGTGCCAGCAGCGTAGAACAGGGGGCGAGGCACACTGAAGCTTTCTTT	TRBV9	TRBJ1-1	TRBD1	many
CASNLLTEPGELFF	TGCGCCAGCAATCTGTTAACCGAGCCAGGGGAGCTGTTTTTT	TRBV5-1	TRBJ2-2	-	many